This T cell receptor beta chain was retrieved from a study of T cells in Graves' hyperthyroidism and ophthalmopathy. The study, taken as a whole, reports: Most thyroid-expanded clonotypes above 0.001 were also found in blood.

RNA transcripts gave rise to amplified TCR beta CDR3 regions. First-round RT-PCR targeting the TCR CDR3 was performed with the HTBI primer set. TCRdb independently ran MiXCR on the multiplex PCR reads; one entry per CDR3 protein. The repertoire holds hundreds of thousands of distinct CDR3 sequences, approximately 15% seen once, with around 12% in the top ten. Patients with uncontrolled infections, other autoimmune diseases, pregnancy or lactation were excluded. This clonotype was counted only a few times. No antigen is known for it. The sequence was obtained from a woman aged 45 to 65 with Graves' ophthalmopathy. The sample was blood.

CDR3 bases: TGTGCCAGCAGTTTTCGGGGGGATACCTACGAGCAGTACTTC. Translating gives CASSFRGDTYEQYF. This chain connects TRBV12-3 or TRBV12-4 to TRBJ2-7, with 7 bases lining up with TRBD2. Trimming cost V 3 bases and J 2 bases; bases outside gene matches: 4. This CDR3 has 14 amino acids.